This TCR beta chain was documented in a study of cytotoxic CD8 clonotypes in ibrutinib-treated CLL. Study background: The study recorded mean values of approximately 260,000 productive templates and under 100,000 productive rearrangements per sample.

Repertoires were generated with immunoSEQ multiplex PCR, while TCRdb's copy carries only in-frame clones and drops some. The sample includes 110,000 to 150,000 clones, around three quarters of them seen just once. CDR3 length: 15 residues. V gave up 5 bases and J gave up 1 base; unmatched junction bases: 3. Germline V gives CDR1 MNHEY, CDR2 SVGAGI. V and J are TRBV6-5 and TRBJ2-3; 10 nucleotides line up with TRBD1. The sequence was obtained from a human donor with chronic lymphocytic leukemia. This specimen consisted of PBMCs, obtained after 12 months of ibrutinib treatment. The CDR3: CASSPGTGGTDTQYF. DNA of the CDR3: TGTGCCAGCAGTCCCGGGACAGGGGGCACAGATACGCAGTATTTT.